The source of this TCR beta chain is a study of cytomegalovirus exposure and HLA in healthy donors. Study findings and constraints: What was likely a sequencing artifact was a cluster of highly shared sequence variants.

Worth noting for this clone: The antigen is not known.

Trimming stripped 3 bases from V and 4 bases from J, with 10 bases between. The CDR3 length is 13 residues. Germline loops: CDR1 MGHRA, CDR2 YSYEKL. The PCR contained 60 Vbeta and 13 Jbeta primers. The table came from immunoSEQ multiplex PCR; TCRdb's copy has only in-frame clones and leaves some out. The table shows fewer than 200,000 clones, with roughly 8.7% occurring only once. This receptor was taken from a woman aged 30 to 39 in good health and CMV-seropositive. This chain connects TRBV4-1 to TRBJ2-7; TRBD1 is a possible D gene (6 bases). Sequenced input: PBMCs. CDR3 residues: CASSQETGYEQYF. The CDR3 DNA is TGCGCCAGCAGCCAGGAAACAGGGTACGAGCAGTACTTC.